The 32 T cell receptor beta chains given below trace back to one sample, sequenced in a study of cytomegalovirus exposure and HLA in healthy donors. It was with 60 Vbeta and 13 Jbeta primers that the PCR ran. Repertoires were generated with immunoSEQ multiplex PCR, while TCRdb's copy carries only in-frame clones and drops some. The table has about 98,000 clones, over 65% seen once; the top ten hold just over 2.5%. The sample consisted of PBMCs. The receptors stem from a man aged 35-49 years in good health and CMV-seronegative.

This clone has just a few counts. V is TRBV19 and J is TRBJ2-7, with 7 bases fitting TRBD1. The CDR3 is made up of 13 amino acids. Germline values: CDR1 LNHDA, CDR2 SQIVND (reference sequence). The J segment lost 4 bases and the V segment lost 4 bases, leaving 4 bases of the junction unmatched. CDR3 residues: CASSTRQGYEQYF. DNA for the CDR3: TGTGCCAGTAGTACGCGACAGGGTTACGAGCAGTACTTC.

The chain joins TRBV6-5 to TRBJ2-2; the D gene is possibly TRBD2 (6 bases). V lost 6 bases, J lost 5 bases, and 10 bases lay in between. The germline CDR1 and CDR2 sequences are MNHEY and SVGAGI. This CDR3 spans 13 amino acids. This chain's CDR3 is CASRGGRTGELFF. The CDR3 nucleotides read TGTGCCAGCAGGGGGGGTCGTACCGGGGAGCTGTTTTTT.

This sequence joins TRBV6-5 and TRBJ2-7; 9 nucleotides agree with TRBD1. V trimming: 6 bases; J trimming: 2 bases; junction bases outside the gene matches: 2. The germline CDR1 and CDR2 sequences are MNHEY and SVGAGI. The CDR3 covers 13 residues. The CDR3 DNA is TGTGCCAGCAGAGGGACAGGGACCTACGAGCAGTACTTC. Encoded protein: CASRGTGTYEQYF.

This clone has just a few counts. The rearrangement uses TRBV7-8 and TRBJ2-7; 8 bases align to TRBD1. V shed 1 base and J 4 bases; nucleotides not matched to a gene: 6. CDR1 and CDR2 (germline): SGHVS, FQNEAQ. CDR3 length equals 15 residues. CDR3 DNA: TGTGCCAGCAGCTTAGGCGGGACAGGCGTTTACGAGCAGTACTTC. It is translated as CASSLGGTGVYEQYF.

V gene TRBV9 combines with J gene TRBJ2-3; TRBD2 agrees at 12 bases. The CDR3 extends over 17 amino acids. The germline gives CDR1 SGDLS, CDR2 YYNGEE. The ends lost 3 bases at V and 7 bases at J; junction bases unmatched: 12. CDR3 bases: TGTGCCAGCAGCGCCCGATTGCTAGCGGGGGGGACGCATACGCAGTATTTT. It specifies CASSARLLAGGTHTQYF.

The V and J genes are TRBV6-5 and TRBJ2-1; 8 bases are shared with TRBD2. Per germline, CDR1 MNHEY and CDR2 SVGAGI. This CDR3 is 14 amino acids long. The V gene end was trimmed by 6 bases and the J gene end by 7 bases; junction bases not matched to a gene: 8. The DNA of the CDR3 is TGTGCCAGCAGAGTTATAACTAGCGGTAATGAGCAGTTCTTC. This encodes CASRVITSGNEQFF.

This chain links TRBV4-1 with TRBJ1-4, with TRBD1 matching over 8 bases. Germline lookup yields CDR1 MGHRA and CDR2 YSYEKL. The CDR3 runs to 18 residues. Trimming cost V 4 bases and J 0 bases; bases outside gene matches: 10. CDR3 residues: CASSLLTGAGATNEKLFF. CDR3 nucleotide sequence: TGCGCCAGCAGCCTTTTGACAGGGGCCGGTGCAACTAATGAAAAACTGTTTTTT.

V usage is TRBV25-1 and J usage is TRBJ1-1; 8 positions match TRBD1. V lost 1 base, J lost 3 bases, and 4 bases stayed unmatched. The CDR3 loop spans 15 amino acids. CDR1 is MGHDK, CDR2 SYGVNS, per germline. This CDR3 is CASSESGQGYTEAFF. CDR3 coding DNA: TGTGCCAGCAGTGAATCCGGACAGGGTTACACTGAAGCTTTCTTT.

The rearrangement links TRBV10-1 to TRBJ1-1; 7 nucleotides match TRBD1. The CDR3 extends over 14 amino acids. CDR1 and CDR2 from the germline V gene are WNHNN and SYGVQD (reference sequence). Germline trimming cut 4 bases from V and 3 bases from J; bases unmatched to any gene: 5. The CDR3 reads CASSAGQSYTEAFF. CDR3 DNA: TGCGCCAGCAGTGCGGGACAGTCCTACACTGAAGCTTTCTTT.

This chain links TRBV5-1 with TRBJ2-6; no clear D. Trimming removed 0 bases from V and 10 bases from J, with 8 bases in between. The CDR3 runs 13 residues. Per germline, CDR1 SGHRS and CDR2 YFSETQ. CDR3 amino acids: CASSLVTQNVLTF. The CDR3 DNA reads TGCGCCAGCAGCTTGGTAACTCAAAACGTCCTGACTTTC.

V gene TRBV18 combines with J gene TRBJ1-2; maybe TRBD1 (6 bases). Per germline, CDR1 KGHSH and CDR2 LQKENI. The CDR3 loop spans 17 amino acids. Between the trimmed V and J ends, which lost 3 bases and 0 bases, there was a span of 17 bases. CDR3: CASSPRQEVPANYGYTF. Written as DNA, the CDR3 is TGTGCCAGCTCACCGCGACAGGAGGTACCGGCTAACTATGGCTACACCTTC.

This rearrangement joins TRBV18 to TRBJ1-5, with a tentative D call TRBD1 (5 bases). This CDR3 contains 14 residues. CDR1 and CDR2 (germline): KGHSH, LQKENI. With 6 bases removed from V and 3 bases from J, the gap between germline ends came to 12 bases. CDR3 DNA: TGTGCCAGCTCCCGGGGGGGGTCCAATCAGCCCCAGCATTTT. Translation gives CASSRGGSNQPQHF.

V is TRBV5-1 and J is TRBJ1-1; D gene ambiguous. V lost 2 bases, J lost 7 bases, and 12 bases lay in between. The germline CDR1 and CDR2 sequences are SGHRS and YFSETQ. The CDR3 runs 13 residues. The CDR3 nucleotides read TGCGCCAGCAGCTTATTCGGGGAAGATGAAGCTTTCTTT. Translation: CASSLFGEDEAFF.

The chain carries TRBV18 and TRBJ1-2; D is unresolved. This CDR3 comprises 15 residues. Per the germline V gene, CDR1 is KGHSH and CDR2 is LQKENI. Trimming removed 3 bases at V and 7 bases at J, with 18 bases between. As DNA, the CDR3 is TGTGCCAGCTCACCCCGATTGACTCCCCGCGGTGGCTACACCTTC. This encodes CASSPRLTPRGGYTF.

V usage is TRBV6-6 and J usage is TRBJ1-2, with a weak D call TRBD1 (5 bases). Germline values: CDR1 MNHNY, CDR2 SVGAGI (reference sequence). The CDR3 is 14 residues long. The V end was cut by 0 bases, the J end by 6 bases, with 11 bases between. CDR3 sequence: CASSYSIAGHGYTF. For the CDR3, the DNA is TGTGCCAGCAGTTACTCGATAGCAGGGCATGGCTACACCTTC.

The chain joins TRBV7-6 to TRBJ1-6; D uncertain. V was pared by 5 bases and J by 8 bases, with 10 bases between. From germline, CDR1 is SGHVS and CDR2 FNYEAQ. The CDR3 is made up of 13 amino acids. This CDR3 reads CASSPRSDSPLHF. CDR3 DNA: TGTGCCAGCAGCCCACGGAGTGATTCACCCCTCCACTTT.

The gene calls are TRBV5-1 and TRBJ2-7; 8 bases are shared with TRBD1. This CDR3 is built from 14 residues. CDR1 is SGHRS, CDR2 YFSETQ, per germline. Unmatched junction bases numbered 7, after V lost 4 bases and J lost 4 bases. The CDR3 loop is CASSPGTGTYEQYF. In nucleotides, the CDR3 is TGCGCCAGCAGCCCCGGGACAGGAACGTACGAGCAGTACTTC. The full variable domain, its missing parts supplied by reference TRBV5-1 and TRBJ2-7, is KAGVTQTPRYLIKTRGQQVTLSCSPISGHRSVSWYQQTPGQGLQFLFEYFSETQRNKGNFPGRFSGRQFSNSRSEMNVSTLELGDSALYLCASSPGTGTYEQYFGPGTRLTVT.

The sample holds one count of this clone. Germline and junction disagree at one end, which may indicate a read error. V usage is TRBV6-5 and J usage is TRBJ1-1, with D perhaps TRBD1 (5 bases). This CDR3 spans 13 amino acids. CDR1 and CDR2 (germline): MNHEY, SVGAGI. This CDR3 is CASSAWTDTETFF. The CDR3 region has the DNA TGTGCCAGCAGTGCCTGGACGGACACTGAAACTTTCTTT.

Worth noting for this clone: One junction end disagrees with the germline gene, perhaps due to a read error. The J gene is TRBJ2-7, the V gene TRBV7-9, with D possibly TRBD2 on 6 matching bases. The CDR3 totals 15 residues. Germline CDR1 reads SEHNR; CDR2 reads FQNEAQ (reference sequence). This CDR3 reads CSSSLTDGGNNEQYF. The CDR3, as DNA: TGTTCCAGCAGCTTAACCGATGGGGGGAACAACGAGCAGTACTTC.

The rearrangement joins TRBV10-3 to TRBJ1-1, with 8 bases lining up with TRBD1. V was pared by 3 bases and J by 1 base, with 4 bases of the junction left unmatched. Germline loops: CDR1 ENHRY, CDR2 SYGVKD. The CDR3 spans 15 residues. DNA of the CDR3: TGTGCCATCAGTGATCCAGGGGGCGCGAACACTGAAGCTTTCTTT. This gives the protein CAISDPGGANTEAFF.

The chain recombines TRBV5-6 with TRBJ2-3; 13 nucleotides match TRBD2. Germline V gene sequence: CDR1 SGHDT, CDR2 YYEEEE. CDR3 length: 17 amino acids. V lost 4 bases to trimming and J lost 5 bases; unmatched junction nucleotides: 10. As DNA, the CDR3 is TGTGCCAGCAGCCCTCTTGGGACTAGCGGGGTCTTAGATACGCAGTATTTT. Residues: CASSPLGTSGVLDTQYF.

The rearrangement uses TRBV10-3 and TRBJ1-3; D is unclear. CDR1 is ENHRY, CDR2 SYGVKD, per germline. V lost 1 base and J lost 2, with 6 bases in between. The CDR3 covers 14 residues. The CDR3 spells CAISEYGAGNTIYF. DNA for the CDR3: TGTGCCATCAGTGAGTACGGGGCTGGAAACACCATATATTTT.

In nucleotides, the CDR3 is TGCGCCAGCAGCCAAGATCAACTAGGCCTGGCGTATTTT. Translation gives CASSQDQLGLAYF. J is TRBJ2-3 and V is TRBV4-3; maybe TRBD2 (5 bases). V lost 0 bases, J lost 14 bases, and 15 bases lay in between. The CDR3 runs to 13 residues. CDR1 is LGHNA and CDR2 is YSLEER in the germline V gene.

The gene calls are TRBV11-1 and TRBJ2-7; 8 bases are shared with TRBD1. The CDR3 totals 13 residues. Germline V CDR1 and CDR2: SGHAT, FQDESV (reference sequence). Unmatched junction bases numbered 3, after V lost 6 bases and J lost 2 bases. As DNA, the CDR3 is TGTGCCAGCAGAGTGACAGGGGCCTACGAGCAGTACTTC. Encoded protein: CASRVTGAYEQYF.

The CDR3 reads CASSYGQRSTDTQYF. The CDR3 region has the DNA TGTGCCAGCAGTTACGGGCAGAGAAGCACAGATACGCAGTATTTT. The chain employs TRBV6-6 and TRBJ2-3; no definite D call. CDR1 and CDR2 (germline): MNHNY, SVGAGI (reference sequence). V gave up 2 bases and J gave up 0 bases, with 9 bases separating them. This CDR3 has 15 residues.

The chain recombines TRBV4-1 with TRBJ1-6; D is unresolved. V was pared by 3 bases and J by 7 bases, with 13 bases between. Germline lookup yields CDR1 MGHRA and CDR2 YSYEKL. This CDR3 comprises 15 residues. The CDR3 is CASSQGGVRNSPLHF. The CDR3 bases are TGCGCCAGCAGCCAGGGCGGGGTACGAAATTCACCCCTCCACTTT.

The chain carries TRBV6-5 and TRBJ2-1, with no clear D. The CDR3 runs to 14 residues. V lost 5 bases to trimming and J lost 6 bases, with 14 bases between them. Germline V gene data show CDR1 as MNHEY and CDR2 as SVGAGI. In DNA form, the CDR3 reads TGTGCCAGCAGTCGCTTCGAGAGCCGCAATGAGCAGTTCTTC. Translating gives CASSRFESRNEQFF.

This clone was found a few times. V is TRBV19 and J is TRBJ1-1; 7 nucleotides agree with TRBD1. From germline, CDR1 is LNHDA and CDR2 SQIVND (reference sequence). The V gene end was trimmed by 4 bases and the J gene end by 5 bases; junction bases not matched to a gene: 7. The CDR3 is 14 residues long. As DNA, the CDR3 is TGTGCCAGTAGTAGGCGTCCAGGGGGGACTGAAGCTTTCTTT. Translating gives CASSRRPGGTEAFF. The full variable domain, its missing parts supplied by reference TRBV19 and TRBJ1-1, is DGGITQSPKYLFRKEGQNVTLSCEQNLNHDAMYWYRQDPGQGLRLIYYSQIVNDFQKGDIAEGYSVSREKKESFPLTVTSAQKNPTAFYLCASSRRPGGTEAFFGQGTRLTVV.

The count of this clone is one. The chain joins TRBV9 to TRBJ2-2; the D gene is possibly TRBD1 (6 bases). The CDR3 length is 13 residues. V lost 0 bases, J lost 6 bases, and 6 bases lay in between. In germline, CDR1 is SGDLS, CDR2 YYNGEE. CDR3 in DNA: TGTGCCAGCAGCGTAGAGGGGGCCGGGGAGCTGTTTTTT. As protein: CASSVEGAGELFF. The variable domain in full, completed from reference TRBV9 and TRBJ2-2, reads DSGVTQTPKHLITATGQRVTLRCSPRSGDLSVYWYQQSLDQGLQFLIQYYNGEERAKGNILERFSAQQFPDLHSELNLSSLELGDSALYFCASSVEGAGELFFGEGSRLTVL.

V gene TRBV29-1 combines with J gene TRBJ2-5, with D possibly matching TRBD2 (6 bases). Trimming took off 3 bases at V and 7 bases at J, with 12 bases between the two ends. The CDR3 has 12 residues. Germline V gene sequence: CDR1 SQVTM, CDR2 ANQGSEA. This chain's CDR3 is CSVDPMGGTQYF. CDR3 coding DNA: TGCAGCGTTGACCCTATGGGGGGGACCCAGTACTTC. The variable domain in full, with the rest retrieved from reference TRBV29-1 and TRBJ2-5, is SAVISQKPSRDICQRGTSLTIQCQVDSQVTMMFWYRQQPGQSLTLIATANQGSEATYESGFVIDKFPISRPNLTFSTLTVSNMSPEDSSIYLCSVDPMGGTQYFGPGTRLLVL.

This clone has just a few counts. CDR3 DNA sequence: TGTGCCAGCAGCTTTCTCCTCAGGGGAGTGAGGGAGACCCAGTACTTC. It translates to CASSFLLRGVRETQYF. This sequence joins TRBV5-4 and TRBJ2-5, with D tentatively TRBD1 (6 bases). This CDR3 region has 16 residues. CDR1 and CDR2 (germline): SGHNT, YYREEE (reference sequence). Trimming pared 2 bases from V and 5 bases from J, leaving 19 bases between.

The CDR3 coding sequence is TGTGCCAGCAGACCCGACAGAGAGCTCTATGGCTACACCTTC. This gives the protein CASRPDRELYGYTF. The chain uses TRBV27 and TRBJ1-2; weak D call: TRBD1 (5 bases). Germline loops: CDR1 MNHEY, CDR2 SMNVEV (reference sequence). There are 14 residues in the CDR3. With 6 bases removed from V and 4 bases from J, the gap between germline ends came to 15 bases.